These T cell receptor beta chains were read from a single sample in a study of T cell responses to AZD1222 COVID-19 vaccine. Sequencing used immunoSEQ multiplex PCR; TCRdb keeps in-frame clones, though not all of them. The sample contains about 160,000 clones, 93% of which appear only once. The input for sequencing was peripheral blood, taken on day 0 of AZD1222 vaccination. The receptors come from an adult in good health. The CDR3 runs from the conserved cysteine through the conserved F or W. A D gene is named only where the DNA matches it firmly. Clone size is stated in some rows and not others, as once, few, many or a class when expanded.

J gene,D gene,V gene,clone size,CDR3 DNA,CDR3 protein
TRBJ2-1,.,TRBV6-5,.,TGTGCCAGCACTAGATTCGGGAATGAGCAGTTCTTC,CASTRFGNEQFF
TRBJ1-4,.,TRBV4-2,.,TGTGCCAGCAGCCAGGCCAAAGATGAAAAACTGTTTTTT,CASSQAKDEKLFF
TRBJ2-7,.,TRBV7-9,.,TGTGCCAGCAGCTTAACACCCTACGAGCAGTACTTC,CASSLTPYEQYF
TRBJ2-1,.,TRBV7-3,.,TGTGCCAGCAGCTACTACGTGAACGGGGGGCTTTCTGATGAGCAGTTCTTC,CASSYYVNGGLSDEQFF
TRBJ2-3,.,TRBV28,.,TGTGCCAGCTACGAAGCCCTTCATACGCAGTATTTT,CASYEALHTQYF
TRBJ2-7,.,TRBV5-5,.,TGTGCCAGTACGGCGCGGATCCTCGACGAGCAGTACTTC,CASTARILDEQYF
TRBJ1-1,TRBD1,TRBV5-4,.,TGTGCCAGCAGCGACGGACAGGGAGGATACACTGAAGCTTTCTTT,CASSDGQGGYTEAFF
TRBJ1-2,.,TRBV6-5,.,TGTGCCAGCCCTGGGGCTTCTCTGTATGGCTACACCTTC,CASPGASLYGYTF
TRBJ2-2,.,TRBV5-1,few,TGCGCCAGCAGCTTCCCGAACACCGGGGAGCTGTTTTTT,CASSFPNTGELFF
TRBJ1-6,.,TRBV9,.,TGTGCCAGCCGACAGGAGGATAATTCACCCCTCCACTTT,CASRQEDNSPLHF
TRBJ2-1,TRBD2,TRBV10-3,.,TGTGCCATCAGTGCAGCGGGGTCCTTAGGCATTGAGCAGTTCTTC,CAISAAGSLGIEQFF
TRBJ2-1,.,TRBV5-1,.,TGCGCCAGCAGCTTGTCAGGGAGCTCCTACAATGAGCAGTTCTTC,CASSLSGSSYNEQFF
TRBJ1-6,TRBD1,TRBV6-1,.,TGTGCCAGCAGTGAAGTTCAGCCAGGGGGCTACTCCTATAATTCACCCCTCCACTTT,CASSEVQPGGYSYNSPLHF
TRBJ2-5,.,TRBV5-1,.,TGCGCCAGCAGCCAAGGGACAGAGACCCAGTACTTC,CASSQGTETQYF
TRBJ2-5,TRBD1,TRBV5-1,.,TGCGCCAGCAGCTTGGGGACAGGGTTTCAAGAGACCCAGTACTTC,CASSLGTGFQETQYF
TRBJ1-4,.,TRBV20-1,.,TGCAGTGCTAGTCCCCCTAGGGACCTTGAAAAACTGTTTTTT,CSASPPRDLEKLFF
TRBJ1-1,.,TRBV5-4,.,TGTGCCAGCAGCTTCTCGTTGGCAGTGAACACTGAAGCTTTCTTT,CASSFSLAVNTEAFF
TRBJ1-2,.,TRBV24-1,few,TGTGCCACCAGTGATTCAGGGAGGGAGAGTCTTAACTATGGCTACACCTTC,CATSDSGRESLNYGYTF
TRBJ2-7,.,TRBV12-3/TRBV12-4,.,TGTGCCAGCAGCCCCTCCGGGGCCAATGAGTACTTC,CASSPSGANEYF
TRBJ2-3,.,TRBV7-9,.,TGTGCCAGCAGCTTAGAGGCTAGTGGGTTTGGGACAGATACGCAGTATTTT,CASSLEASGFGTDTQYF
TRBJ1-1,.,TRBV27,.,TGTGCCAGCAGTCTCAATGCCCGGGGGACTGAAGCTTTCTTT,CASSLNARGTEAFF
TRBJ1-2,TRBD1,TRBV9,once,TGTGCCAGCAGCGTGGTGGGGACAGGAGGCTACACCTTC,CASSVVGTGGYTF
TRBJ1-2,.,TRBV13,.,TGTGCCAGCAGCCTAGGGGGAGATGGCTACACCTTC,CASSLGGDGYTF
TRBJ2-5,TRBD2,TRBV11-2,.,TGTGCCAGCAGCACACTAGCGGGGGGGCCATTAGAGACCCAGTACTTC,CASSTLAGGPLETQYF
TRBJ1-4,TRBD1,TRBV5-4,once,TGTGCCAGCAGCCCGGGACAGAATGAAAAACTGTTTTTT,CASSPGQNEKLFF
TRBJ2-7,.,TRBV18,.,TGTGCCAGCTCACGAACCAGGGATCCCTACGAGCAGTACTTC,CASSRTRDPYEQYF
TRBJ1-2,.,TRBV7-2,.,TGTGCCAGCAGCTTATTTGGCTATGGCTACACCTTC,CASSLFGYGYTF
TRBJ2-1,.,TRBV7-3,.,TGTGCCAGCAGCCCGCGGGCTCCTTACAATGAGCAGTTCTTC,CASSPRAPYNEQFF
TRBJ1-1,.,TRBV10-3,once,TGTGCCATCAGTGAGTTGGTAGGCGGCACTGAAGCTTTCTTT,CAISELVGGTEAFF
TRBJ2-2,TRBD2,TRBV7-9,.,TGTGCCAGCAGCCCAGGAACTGCGGGGGGACTAGTCTCTTCCGGGGAGCTGTTTTTT,CASSPGTAGGLVSSGELFF
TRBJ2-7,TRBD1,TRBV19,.,TGTGCCAGTAGTATGTTCTCGGGACAGGGGTCCGAGCAGTACTTC,CASSMFSGQGSEQYF
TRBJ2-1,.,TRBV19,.,TGTGCCAGTAGTATACAACAGGACAATGAGCAGTTCTTC,CASSIQQDNEQFF
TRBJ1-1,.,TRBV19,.,TGTGCCAGTAGCGAGAACACAGGTGAAGCTTTCTTT,CASSENTGEAFF
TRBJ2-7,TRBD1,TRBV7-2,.,TGTGCCAGCAGCTTAGGGGGACAGGGGGCTTTGGGGCAGTACTTC,CASSLGGQGALGQYF
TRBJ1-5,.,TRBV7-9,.,TGTGCCAGCAGCCCTCGTGGGACTTTTCAGCCCCAGCATTTT,CASSPRGTFQPQHF
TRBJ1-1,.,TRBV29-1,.,TGCAGCGGGTGGGGCCGAGGGGCCACTGAAGCTTTCTTT,CSGWGRGATEAFF
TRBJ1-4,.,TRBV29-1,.,TGCAGCGTTGATGGGGGTGGGAAAAAACTGTTTTTT,CSVDGGGKKLFF
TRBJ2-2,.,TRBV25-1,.,TGTGCCAGCAGTGCCCACAGCTCCGGGGAGCTGTTTTTT,CASSAHSSGELFF
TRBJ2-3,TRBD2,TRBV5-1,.,TGCGCCAGCAGCTTGGGACTAGCGGGGGGGTCAGATACGCAGTATTTT,CASSLGLAGGSDTQYF
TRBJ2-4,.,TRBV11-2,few,TGTGCCAGCAACTGGGGTGGGTTGAGTAACATTCAGTACTTC,CASNWGGLSNIQYF
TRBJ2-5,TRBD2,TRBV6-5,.,TGTGCCAGCAGTTCGACTAGCGGGGGGGCCGGAGAGACCCAGTACTTC,CASSSTSGGAGETQYF
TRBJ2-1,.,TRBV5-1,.,TGCGCCAGCAACGAAGGACGTAATACCTACAATGAGCAGTTCTTC,CASNEGRNTYNEQFF
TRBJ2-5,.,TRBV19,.,TGTGCCAGTAGTAGGGCAGACCAAGAGACCCAGTACTTC,CASSRADQETQYF
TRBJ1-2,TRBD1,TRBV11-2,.,TGTGCCAGCAGCTCGGACAGGGTCGGGGGCTACACCTTC,CASSSDRVGGYTF
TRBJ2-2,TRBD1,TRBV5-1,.,TGCGCCAGCAGCAGAACGGGACAGCCGAACACCGGGGAGCTGTTTTTT,CASSRTGQPNTGELFF
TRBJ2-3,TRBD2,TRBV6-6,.,TGTGCCAGCAGTTTAGGACTAGCGGGGTATACAGATACGCAGTATTTT,CASSLGLAGYTDTQYF
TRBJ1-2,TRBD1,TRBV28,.,TGTGCCAGCAGTTCGCTATTTGAGGGGGCAGGGTATGGCTACACCTTC,CASSSLFEGAGYGYTF
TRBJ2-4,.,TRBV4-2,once,TGTGCCAGCAGCCAAGAAGGGGCTAGCAAAAACATTCAGTACTTC,CASSQEGASKNIQYF
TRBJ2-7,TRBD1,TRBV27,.,TGTGCCAGCAGTCCTAACCCGGACAGGGTACCGCGGGAGCAGTACTTC,CASSPNPDRVPREQYF
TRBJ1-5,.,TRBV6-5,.,TGTGCCAGCAGAATGGTAAACCAGCCCCAGCATTTT,CASRMVNQPQHF
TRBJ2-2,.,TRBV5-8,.,TGTGCCAGCAGCTTGGCTGTAGGACGCGGGGAGCTGTTTTTT,CASSLAVGRGELFF
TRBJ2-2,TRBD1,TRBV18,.,TGTGCCAGCTCACCCCGGGACAGGATGAACACCGGGGAGCTGTTTTTT,CASSPRDRMNTGELFF
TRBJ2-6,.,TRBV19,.,TGTGCCAGTAGTTCAGGGTCTGGGGCCAACGTCCTGACTTTC,CASSSGSGANVLTF
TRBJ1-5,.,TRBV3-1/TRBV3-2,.,TGTGCCAGCAGCCAAGATTTGACCAGAGGGCCCCAGCATTTT,CASSQDLTRGPQHF